The 8 T cell receptor beta chains below come from one sample, sequenced in a study of Graves' ophthalmopathy and Graves' hyperthyroidism. For repertoire sequencing, the TCR beta CDR3 regions were amplified from RNA transcripts. First-round RT-PCR employed HTBI primers, with a second-round multiplex PCR after it. TCRdb itself ran the multiplex PCR reads through MiXCR, one entry per CDR3 protein. Altogether around 1,000,000 distinct CDR3 sequences are present, about two fifths being singletons, with the ten largest covering approximately 12%. Material for sequencing was peripheral blood or thyroid tissue (not recorded which). The receptors were gathered from an adult man with Graves' hyperthyroidism.

The chain has TRBV14 and TRBJ1-6; D is uncertain. Germline V gene data show CDR1 as SGHDN and CDR2 as FVKESK. Trimming left V 9 bases short and J 1 base short, with 10 bases between. This CDR3 is 14 amino acids long. The DNA of the CDR3 is TGTGCCAGTAAGACCCAGTCCTATAATTCACCCCTCCACTTT. It is translated as CASKTQSYNSPLHF.

The J gene is TRBJ2-5, the V gene TRBV2; 10 positions match TRBD1. V dropped 7 bases and J dropped 13; count of bases not matched to a gene: 12. The CDR3 is 13 residues long. Germline CDR1 is SNHLY and CDR2 is FYNNEI. The CDR3, as DNA: TGTGCCAGCAACGTAGCCCAACGGGACAGGGGGTACTTC. Amino acids: CASNVAQRDRGYF.

This chain's CDR3 is CATGNYGTGGNEQFF. Written as DNA, the CDR3 is TGTGCCACCGGGAACTACGGGACAGGGGGCAATGAGCAGTTCTTC. The V and J genes are TRBV10-3 and TRBJ2-1; TRBD1 agrees at 11 bases. CDR1 is ENHRY, CDR2 SYGVKD, per germline. The CDR3 totals 15 residues. V shed 10 bases, J shed 6 bases, and the junction held 11 bases outside the gene matches.

V usage is TRBV2 and J usage is TRBJ2-7, with 10 bases matching TRBD2. The germline V gene encodes CDR1 SNHLY and CDR2 FYNNEI. V lost 8 bases and J lost 2; bases outside the gene matches: 9. The CDR3 sequence is 15 residues long. The CDR3 nucleotides read TGTGCCAGCGGAACCCTAGCGGGAGTAACCTACGAGCAGTACTTC. As protein: CASGTLAGVTYEQYF.

This clonotype appeared a few times. The chain has TRBV5-6 and TRBJ1-5; D perhaps matches TRBD1 (5 bases). The CDR3 contains 15 residues. Germline V gene lookup returns CDR1 SGHDT and CDR2 YYEEEE. The V end was cut by 2 bases, the J end by 6 bases, with 15 bases between. The DNA for the CDR3 is TGTGCCAGCAGCTTATGGGCGGCCCAGGGTCAGCCCCAGCATTTT. It is translated as CASSLWAAQGQPQHF.

The table lists this clonotype with many counts. The CDR3 region is CASGPARGKETQYF. CDR3 in DNA: TGTGCCAGCGGCCCAGCAAGGGGTAAAGAGACCCAGTACTTC. The J gene is TRBJ2-5, the V gene TRBV12-3 or TRBV12-4, with D possibly TRBD1 on 5 matching bases. V shed 8 bases and J shed 3 bases, with 16 bases lying between them. This CDR3 contains 14 residues.

At least ten counts were recorded for this clonotype. J is TRBJ2-7 and V is TRBV20-1; D is undetermined. V was pared by 1 base and J by 0 bases, with 10 bases between. Germline V gene data show CDR1 as DFQATT and CDR2 as SNEGSKA (reference sequence). The CDR3 is made up of 14 amino acids. Here the CDR3 reads CSARGWLSSYEQYF. The CDR3, as DNA: TGCAGTGCTAGAGGGTGGCTTAGCTCCTACGAGCAGTACTTC.

Many counts were recorded for this clonotype. V and J are TRBV10-3 and TRBJ2-7, with 12 nucleotides matching TRBD2. This CDR3 is 15 amino acids long. CDR1 is ENHRY, CDR2 SYGVKD, per germline. J gave up 5 bases and V 10 bases, and 12 bases lay outside the gene matches. The CDR3 DNA reads as TGTGCCACCTCCCAAAGGACTAGCGGGGAAGACGAGCAGTACTTC. Translation: CATSQRTSGEDEQYF.